One T cell receptor beta chain is described in this entry. Under the authors' procedure: Amplification from reference gene primers served as the basis for estimated nucleated cell counts. Assay used: immunoSEQ multiplex PCR; TCRdb lists only in-frame clones, some missing. For V, J and clone size, that table is used; D and trimming come from the DNA. Of about 54,000 clones in the sample, around nine tenths were seen once. The record originates from a study of blood T cell repertoires in COVID-19. Background on the study: Material from acute and convalescent COVID-19 was sourced from the United States, Italy and Spain. T cells, B-cell-depleted T cells, or PBMCs supplied cDNA or gDNA.

With 4 bases removed from V and 0 bases from J, the gap between germline ends came to 10 bases. There are 14 residues in the CDR3. Germline V gene lookup returns CDR1 KGHSY and CDR2 FQNENV. The sequence was collected from a woman between 40 and 55 years old with active COVID-19. Sequencing was done on a sample of peripheral blood. The chain joins TRBV16 to TRBJ2-7, with D hard to call. The CDR3 DNA is TGTGCCAGCAGCCCAGGAAAGACCTCCTACGAGCAGTACTTC. Amino acid sequence: CASSPGKTSYEQYF.